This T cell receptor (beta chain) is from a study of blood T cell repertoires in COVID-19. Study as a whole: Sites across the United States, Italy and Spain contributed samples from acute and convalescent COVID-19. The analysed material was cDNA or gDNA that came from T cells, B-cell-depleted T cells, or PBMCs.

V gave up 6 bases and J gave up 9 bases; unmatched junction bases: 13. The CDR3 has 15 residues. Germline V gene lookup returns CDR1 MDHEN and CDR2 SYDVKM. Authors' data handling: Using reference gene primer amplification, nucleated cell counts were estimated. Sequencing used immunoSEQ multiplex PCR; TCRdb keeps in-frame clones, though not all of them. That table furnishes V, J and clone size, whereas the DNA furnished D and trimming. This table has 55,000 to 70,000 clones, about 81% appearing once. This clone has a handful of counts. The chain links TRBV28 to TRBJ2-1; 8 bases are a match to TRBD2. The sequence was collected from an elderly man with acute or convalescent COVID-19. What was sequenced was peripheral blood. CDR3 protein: CASSPWPAGEGEQFF. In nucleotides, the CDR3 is TGTGCCAGCAGCCCCTGGCCAGCGGGAGAGGGTGAGCAGTTCTTC.